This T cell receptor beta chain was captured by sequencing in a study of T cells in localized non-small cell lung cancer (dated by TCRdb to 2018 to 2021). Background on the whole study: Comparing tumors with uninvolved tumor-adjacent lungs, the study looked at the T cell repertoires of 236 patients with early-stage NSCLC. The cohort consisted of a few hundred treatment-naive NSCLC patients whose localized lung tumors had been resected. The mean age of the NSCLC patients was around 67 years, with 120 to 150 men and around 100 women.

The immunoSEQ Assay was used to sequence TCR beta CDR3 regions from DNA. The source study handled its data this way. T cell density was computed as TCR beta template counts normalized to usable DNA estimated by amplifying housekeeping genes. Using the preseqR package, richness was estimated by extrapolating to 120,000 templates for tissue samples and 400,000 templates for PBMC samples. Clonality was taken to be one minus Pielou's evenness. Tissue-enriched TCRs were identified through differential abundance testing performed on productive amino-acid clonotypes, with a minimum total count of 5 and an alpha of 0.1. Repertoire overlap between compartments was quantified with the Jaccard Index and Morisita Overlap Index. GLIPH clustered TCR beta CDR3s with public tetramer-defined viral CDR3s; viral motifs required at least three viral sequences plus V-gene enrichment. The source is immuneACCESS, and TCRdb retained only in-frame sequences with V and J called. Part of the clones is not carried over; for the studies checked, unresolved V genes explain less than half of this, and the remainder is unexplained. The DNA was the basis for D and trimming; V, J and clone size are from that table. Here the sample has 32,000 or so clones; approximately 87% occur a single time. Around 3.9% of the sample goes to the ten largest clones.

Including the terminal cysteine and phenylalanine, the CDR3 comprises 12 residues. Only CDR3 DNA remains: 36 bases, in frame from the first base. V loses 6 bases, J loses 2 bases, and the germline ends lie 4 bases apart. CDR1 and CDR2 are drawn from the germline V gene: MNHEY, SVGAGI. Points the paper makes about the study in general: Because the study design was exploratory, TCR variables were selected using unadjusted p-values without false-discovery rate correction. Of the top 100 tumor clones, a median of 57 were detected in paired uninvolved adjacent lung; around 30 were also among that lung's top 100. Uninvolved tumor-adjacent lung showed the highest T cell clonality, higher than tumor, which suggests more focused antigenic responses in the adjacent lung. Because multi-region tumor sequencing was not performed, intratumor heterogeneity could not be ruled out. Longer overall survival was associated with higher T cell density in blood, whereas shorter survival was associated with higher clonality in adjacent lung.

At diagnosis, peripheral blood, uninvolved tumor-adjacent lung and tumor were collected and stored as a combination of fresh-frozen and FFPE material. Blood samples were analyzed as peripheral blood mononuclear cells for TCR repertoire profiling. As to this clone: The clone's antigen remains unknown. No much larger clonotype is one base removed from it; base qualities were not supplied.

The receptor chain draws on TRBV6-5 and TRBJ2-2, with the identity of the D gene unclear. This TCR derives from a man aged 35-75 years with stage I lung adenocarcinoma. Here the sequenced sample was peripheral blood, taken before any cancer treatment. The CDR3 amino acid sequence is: CASSRNTGELFF. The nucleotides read TGTGCCAGCAGCCGTAACACCGGGGAGCTGTTTTTT.